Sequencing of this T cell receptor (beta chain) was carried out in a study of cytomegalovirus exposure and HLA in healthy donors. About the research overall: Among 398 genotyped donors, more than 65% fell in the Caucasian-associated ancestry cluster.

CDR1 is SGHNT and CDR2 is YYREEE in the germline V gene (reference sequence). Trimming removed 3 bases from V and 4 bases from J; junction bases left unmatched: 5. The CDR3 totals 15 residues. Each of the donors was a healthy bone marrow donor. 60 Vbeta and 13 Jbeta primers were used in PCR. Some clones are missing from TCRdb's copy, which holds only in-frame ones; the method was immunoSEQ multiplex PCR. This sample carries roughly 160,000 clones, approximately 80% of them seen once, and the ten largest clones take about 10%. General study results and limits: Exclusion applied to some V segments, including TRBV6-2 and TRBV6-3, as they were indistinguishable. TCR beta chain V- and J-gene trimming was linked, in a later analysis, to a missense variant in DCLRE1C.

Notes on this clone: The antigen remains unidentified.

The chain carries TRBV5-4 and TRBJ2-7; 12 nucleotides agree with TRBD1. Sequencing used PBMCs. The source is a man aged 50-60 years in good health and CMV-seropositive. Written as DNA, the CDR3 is TGTGCCAGCAGCTACGGGACAGGGGGCGGATACGAGCAGTACTTC. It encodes CASSYGTGGGYEQYF.